This passage covers 21 T cell receptor beta chains from one sample sequenced in a study of cytomegalovirus exposure and HLA in healthy donors. The primer mix had 60 Vbeta and 13 Jbeta primers. Sequencing was performed with immunoSEQ multiplex PCR; in TCRdb, only in-frame clones are kept and a portion is missing. The sample comprises approximately 97,000 clones, around 78% of which are singletons, and 2.6% rests with the top ten. Sequences were obtained from PBMCs. These receptors came from a man in his forties in good health and CMV-seronegative.

The J gene is TRBJ2-3, the V gene TRBV6-5; D possibly corresponds to TRBD1 (6 bases). The CDR3 has 15 amino acids. Between the trimmed V and J ends, which lost 5 bases and 0 bases, there was a span of 12 bases. Germline CDR1 reads MNHEY; CDR2 reads SVGAGI. CDR3 sequence: CASSAQGWSTDTQYF. CDR3 DNA: TGTGCCAGCAGTGCGCAGGGGTGGAGCACAGATACGCAGTATTTT.

The chain uses TRBV4-2 and TRBJ2-3, with D uncertain. V lost 1 base, J lost 4 bases, and 9 bases lay in between. This CDR3 contains 14 residues. CDR1 LGHNA and CDR2 YNFKEQ come from the germline V gene. The CDR3: CASSQVREPDTQYF. CDR3 coding DNA: TGTGCCAGCAGCCAAGTTCGTGAGCCAGATACGCAGTATTTT.

This sequence joins TRBV6-6 and TRBJ1-1; 7 nucleotides line up with TRBD1. The germline CDR1 and CDR2 sequences are MNHNY and SVGAGI (reference sequence). The CDR3 totals 14 residues. Losses at the gene ends were 6 bases for V and 1 base for J; bases not matched to a gene: 5. The CDR3 sequence: CASRYGQENTEAFF. Written as DNA, the CDR3 is TGTGCCAGCAGATACGGACAGGAGAACACTGAAGCTTTCTTT.

The rearrangement uses TRBV11-2 and TRBJ1-3; TRBD1 is a possible D gene (5 bases). Trimming shortened V by 5 bases and J by 0 bases, and 14 bases separated the two germline ends. Germline CDR1 and CDR2: SGHAT and FQNNGV. The CDR3 spans 16 residues. The CDR3 region has the DNA TGTGCCAGCAGCCATCCCCAGGGCCCCTCTGGAAACACCATATATTTT. Translated, it gives CASSHPQGPSGNTIYF. Based on the CDR3 plus reference TRBV11-2 and TRBJ1-3, the full variable domain is EAGVAQSPRYKIIEKRQSVAFWCNPISGHATLYWYQQILGQGPKLLIQFQNNGVVDDSQLPKDRFSAERLKGVDSTLKIQPAKLEDSAVYLCASSHPQGPSGNTIYFGEGSWLTVV.

This rearrangement joins TRBV25-1 to TRBJ1-4; possible D gene TRBD1, 6 bases. The V gene lost 3 bases and the J gene lost 8 bases, with 19 bases spanning the gap. The CDR3 runs to 16 residues. Germline V gene sequence: CDR1 MGHDK, CDR2 SYGVNS. Here the CDR3 DNA reads TGTGCCAGCAGTGAGTACGGACAGCAGGACCTCGAAAAACTGTTTTTT. Amino acids: CASSEYGQQDLEKLFF. The whole variable domain, remainder taken from reference TRBV25-1 and TRBJ1-4, is EADIYQTPRYLVIGTGKKITLECSQTMGHDKMYWYQQDPGMELHLIHYSYGVNSTEKGDLSSESTVSRIRTEHFPLTLESARPSHTSQYLCASSEYGQQDLEKLFFGSGTQLSVL.

V and J are TRBV20-1 and TRBJ1-1; D is uncertain. Germline V gives CDR1 DFQATT, CDR2 SNEGSKA (reference sequence). V lost 6 bases and J 9 bases, leaving 14 bases between the germline ends. This CDR3 spans 11 amino acids. The CDR3 loop is CSANIFGKAFF. CDR3 DNA: TGCAGTGCAAATATTTTCGGTAAAGCTTTCTTT.

This clone is medium-sized by share. Written as DNA, the CDR3 is TGCGCCAGCAGCCAAGCCCACAGGGGGAGAACTGAAGCTTTCTTT. Its translation: CASSQAHRGRTEAFF. This sequence joins TRBV4-1 and TRBJ1-1; 8 bases match TRBD1. The CDR3 consists of 15 residues. J lost 5 bases, V lost 1 base, and 6 bases had no gene match. Germline CDR1 is MGHRA and CDR2 is YSYEKL.

The rearrangement joins TRBV7-3 to TRBJ2-1, with 8 bases that match TRBD2. With 5 bases clipped from V and 1 base from J, the junction kept 10 bases outside the gene matches. The CDR3 totals 17 residues. Germline CDR1 is SGHTA and CDR2 is FQGTGA. The CDR3 loop is CASSRLAGFSSYNEQFF. The CDR3 DNA follows: TGTGCCAGCAGCCGATTAGCGGGGTTTAGTTCCTACAATGAGCAGTTCTTC.

The sample holds a few counts of this clone. J is TRBJ1-2 and V is TRBV14; 9 bases agree with TRBD1. V was clipped by 4 bases and J by 4 bases; unmatched bases: 1. The CDR3 has 13 residues. From germline, CDR1 is SGHDN and CDR2 FVKESK. CDR3 amino acids: CASSPDRGYGYTF. The CDR3 region has the DNA TGTGCCAGCAGCCCGGACAGGGGCTATGGCTACACCTTC.

The V gene is TRBV7-2, the J gene TRBJ1-5, with a tentative D call TRBD1 (5 bases). From germline, CDR1 is SGHTA and CDR2 FQGNSA. This CDR3 contains 17 residues. Between the trimmed V and J ends, which lost 1 base and 5 bases, there was a span of 18 bases. The CDR3 is CASSLGAGRTFDQPQHF. The CDR3 coding sequence is TGTGCCAGCAGCTTAGGGGCAGGGAGGACTTTCGATCAGCCCCAGCATTTT.

The chain recombines TRBV27 with TRBJ1-2, with TRBD1 identical over 7 bases. Looked up from germline, CDR1 is MNHEY and CDR2 is SMNVEV (reference sequence). This CDR3 is built from 15 residues. V lost 1 base and J lost 5; bases outside the gene matches: 7. The CDR3 sequence is CASSLLVRRGYGYTF. In DNA form, the CDR3 reads TGTGCCAGCAGTTTATTGGTGCGCAGGGGGTATGGCTACACCTTC.

CDR3 coding DNA: TGCGCCAGCAGCTTGGAACCAGGGAATCAGCCCCAGCATTTT. This sequence encodes CASSLEPGNQPQHF. The genes are TRBV5-1 and TRBJ1-5, with D possibly matching TRBD1 (5 bases). Germline V gene data show CDR1 as SGHRS and CDR2 as YFSETQ. Trimming took off 0 bases at V and 4 bases at J, with 8 bases between the two ends. The CDR3 is made up of 14 amino acids.

This chain links TRBV2 with TRBJ2-2; 8 bases agree with TRBD1. V dropped 8 bases and J dropped 2; count of bases not matched to a gene: 4. Germline V gene sequence: CDR1 SNHLY, CDR2 FYNNEI. The length of the CDR3 is 14 residues. DNA for the CDR3: TGTGCCAGCCTGGACAGGGCAAACACCGGGGAGCTGTTTTTT. Amino acids: CASLDRANTGELFF.

The gene calls are TRBV6-5 and TRBJ1-1; D perhaps matches TRBD1 (6 bases). The V end lost 6 bases, the J end lost 1 base, and 12 bases lay between the germline ends. The CDR3 runs 14 residues. CDR1 is MNHEY, CDR2 SVGAGI, per germline. For the CDR3, the DNA is TGTGCCAGCAGCATTGAACAGGGGAACACTGAAGCTTTCTTT. Translating it yields CASSIEQGNTEAFF.

The chain carries TRBV28 and TRBJ1-6; TRBD1 is a possible D gene (6 bases). The germline V gene encodes CDR1 MDHEN and CDR2 SYDVKM. CDR3 length: 13 residues. Trimming shortened V by 6 bases and J by 6 bases, and 9 bases separated the two germline ends. In DNA, the CDR3 is TGTGCCAGCAGGGACAGAATTAATTCACCCCTCCACTTT. Protein product: CASRDRINSPLHF. Full variable domain (remainder filled in from reference TRBV28 and TRBJ1-6): DVKVTQSSRYLVKRTGEKVFLECVQDMDHENMFWYRQDPGLGLRLIYFSYDVKMKEKGDIPEGYSVSREKKERFSLILESASTNQTSMYLCASRDRINSPLHFGNGTRLTVT.

Note on this clone: A read error may account for a junction end that differs from germline. The chain joins TRBV7-9 to TRBJ2-5, with a weak D call TRBD2 (5 bases). CDR3 length: 17 amino acids. Germline-derived CDR1 and CDR2 are SEHNR and FQNEAQ (reference sequence). CDR3 sequence reads: CSSSLVPGPEGAETQYF. In DNA form, the CDR3 reads TGTTCCAGCAGCTTAGTCCCGGGTCCAGAGGGCGCGGAGACCCAGTACTTC.

Only one count was recorded for this clone. V gene TRBV2 combines with J gene TRBJ2-1; TRBD2 agrees at 16 bases. With 6 bases clipped from V and 8 bases from J, the junction kept 7 bases outside the gene matches. The germline V gene has CDR1 SNHLY and CDR2 FYNNEI. This CDR3 is 16 amino acids long. Written as DNA, the CDR3 is TGTGCCAGCAGCGCTGGGACTAGCGGGGGGGTCGATGAGCAGTTCTTC. Its translation is CASSAGTSGGVDEQFF.

J is TRBJ2-2 and V is TRBV11-3, with D uncertain. The CDR3 length is 11 residues. Trimming removed 8 bases from V and 5 bases from J, with 6 bases in between. Germline V gene lookup returns CDR1 SGHNT and CDR2 YENEEA. CDR3 residues: CASAGTGELFF. DNA for the CDR3: TGTGCCAGCGCCGGGACCGGGGAGCTGTTTTTT.

This clone was recorded only once. V gene TRBV11-2 combines with J gene TRBJ2-6; 10 bases fit TRBD1. The CDR3 runs to 17 residues. J was trimmed by 3 bases and V by 0 bases; bases with no gene match: 2. Germline CDR1 SGHAT, CDR2 FQNNGV. The CDR3 region is CASSLEGTGVGANVLTF. The CDR3 DNA follows: TGTGCCAGCAGCTTAGAAGGGACAGGGGTTGGGGCCAACGTCCTGACTTTC.

The chain carries TRBV29-1 and TRBJ1-2; the D gene is possibly TRBD1 (6 bases). Per germline, CDR1 SQVTM and CDR2 ANQGSEA. Trimming shortened V by 6 bases and J by 2 bases, and 16 bases separated the two germline ends. The CDR3 has 14 residues. The CDR3 here is CSVLSGGPNYGYTF. For the CDR3, the DNA is TGCAGCGTCCTTTCGGGGGGCCCCAACTATGGCTACACCTTC.

In this sample, this clone turned up once. This chain connects TRBV6-5 to TRBJ1-2; 8 nucleotides line up with TRBD1. The V and J ends lost 8 bases and 8 bases, in that order; junction bases with no gene match: 16. The CDR3 is 15 amino acids. CDR1 and CDR2 from the germline V gene are MNHEY and SVGAGI. CDR3 amino acids: CASRSPTGAVRGYTF. The CDR3 nucleotides read TGTGCCAGCCGGTCCCCGACAGGGGCGGTTCGAGGCTACACCTTC.